A selection of T cell receptor beta chains follows, all from one sample in a study of blood T cell repertoires in COVID-19. Repertoires were generated with immunoSEQ multiplex PCR, while TCRdb's copy carries only in-frame clones and drops some. Among about 150,000 clones, around 84% were seen once, and the ten largest hold around 7.8%. Sequences were obtained from PBMCs or T cells enriched from blood (not recorded which). Receptors were obtained from a man aged 45 to 65 who had recovered from COVID-19. Each CDR3 is given with its conserved first and last residue. D genes are given only for firm matches. Only part of the rows carry a size: once, few, many, or a class if the clone is expanded.

j_call v_call d_call clone_size cdr3_aa cdr3_nt
TRBJ1-2 TRBV30 NA NA CAWGKDRLYGYTF TGTGCCTGGGGGAAAGACAGGCTGTATGGCTACACCTTC
TRBJ2-2 TRBV11-2 TRBD2 NA CASILRLAGNYDTGELFF TGTGCCAGCATCCTAAGGCTAGCGGGCAACTACGACACCGGGGAGCTGTTTTTT
TRBJ1-5 TRBV20-1 TRBD1 NA CSASRTGLFQPQHF TGCAGTGCTAGTCGGACAGGGCTATTTCAGCCCCAGCATTTT
TRBJ1-3 TRBV5-4 NA NA CASSLAGRVNRNTIYF TGTGCCAGCAGCTTGGCCGGCAGGGTTAACAGAAACACCATATATTTT
TRBJ2-3 TRBV11-2 NA NA CASSFRRATDTQYF TGTGCCAGCAGCTTTCGCAGGGCCACAGATACGCAGTATTTT
TRBJ2-1 TRBV7-2 NA NA CASSPSNSGVGREQFF TGTGCCAGCAGCCCCTCGAATAGCGGAGTGGGACGTGAGCAGTTCTTC
TRBJ1-3 TRBV10-3 TRBD1 NA CAISPTGANTIYF TGTGCCATCAGTCCGACAGGGGCTAACACCATATATTTT
TRBJ1-6 TRBV7-3 TRBD1 NA CASSSRQGSPLHF TGTGCCAGCAGCTCCCGACAGGGTTCACCCCTCCACTTT
TRBJ2-7 TRBV5-1 TRBD1 NA CASSLAPAGGYYEQYF TGCGCCAGCAGCTTGGCTCCTGCAGGGGGATACTACGAGCAGTACTTC
TRBJ1-2 TRBV11-3 NA few CASSRDRTPNYGYTF TGTGCCAGCAGCCGCGACAGGACCCCTAACTATGGCTACACCTTC
TRBJ1-3 TRBV5-1 NA NA CASSPTQGSGNTIYF TGCGCCAGCAGCCCCACCCAGGGGTCTGGAAACACCATATATTTT
TRBJ1-3 TRBV29-1 NA NA CSGSTGLGNTIYF TGCAGCGGGTCGACAGGTCTCGGAAACACCATATATTTT
TRBJ1-5 TRBV6-2/TRBV6-3 NA NA CASSYGRDSRNQPQHF TGTGCCAGCAGTTACGGCAGGGATAGCCGCAATCAGCCCCAGCATTTT
TRBJ1-2 TRBV11-2 TRBD1 NA CASSSLPGQDSYGYTF TGTGCCAGCAGCTCACTCCCGGGACAGGATAGTTATGGCTACACCTTC
TRBJ1-2 TRBV27 NA NA CASSTGGNGYTF TGTGCCAGCAGTACGGGGGGTAATGGCTACACCTTC
TRBJ2-1 TRBV6-6 TRBD2 NA CASSGTSGGLSEQFF TGTGCCAGCAGTGGAACTAGCGGGGGGTTGAGCGAGCAGTTCTTC
TRBJ1-2 TRBV11-2 NA NA CASSPHSYGYTF TGTGCCAGCAGCCCCCACTCCTATGGCTACACCTTC
TRBJ2-7 TRBV6-5 TRBD1 NA CASSYSLTGGSYEQYF TGTGCCAGCAGTTACTCGTTAACAGGGGGTTCCTACGAGCAGTACTTC
TRBJ2-1 TRBV15 TRBD2 NA CATSRDRKGLALHEQFF TGTGCCACCAGCAGAGACCGAAAGGGACTAGCTCTCCATGAGCAGTTCTTC
TRBJ1-1 TRBV30 NA NA CAWSGAGSMNTEAFF TGTGCCTGGAGTGGGGCGGGCTCCATGAACACTGAAGCTTTCTTT
TRBJ1-3 TRBV7-7 NA NA CASSLGAGTGNTIYF TGTGCCAGCAGCTTAGGCGCAGGGACTGGAAACACCATATATTTT
TRBJ2-6 TRBV19 TRBD1 NA CASSRDRGVSGANVLTF TGTGCCAGTAGTCGGGACAGGGGGGTCTCTGGGGCCAACGTCCTGACTTTC
TRBJ1-1 TRBV25-1 TRBD1 NA CASSESKGANAEAFF TGTGCCAGCAGTGAATCTAAGGGGGCAAATGCTGAAGCTTTCTTT
TRBJ1-2 TRBV7-2 NA NA CASSLGIERGYTF TGTGCCAGCAGCTTAGGTATAGAACGCGGCTACACCTTC
TRBJ1-5 TRBV2 NA few CASSERDRNQPQHF TGTGCCAGCAGTGAGCGGGACCGCAATCAGCCCCAGCATTTT
TRBJ2-3 TRBV18 TRBD1 NA CASSLGQAPNTQYF TGTGCCAGCTCACTGGGACAGGCCCCGAATACGCAGTATTTT
TRBJ2-1 TRBV4-2 TRBD2 once CASSQVTAGGMDNEQFF TGTGCCAGCAGCCAAGTCACTGCGGGGGGAATGGACAATGAGCAGTTCTTC
TRBJ1-3 TRBV18 NA NA CASSPYSGSGNTIYF TGTGCCAGCTCACCTTACAGTGGCTCTGGAAACACCATATATTTT
TRBJ2-4 TRBV5-4 NA NA CASSLAGSKNIQYF TGTGCCAGCAGCTTGGCAGGGTCCAAAAACATTCAGTACTTC
TRBJ2-5 TRBV7-8 NA NA CASSSAGDLRVQTQYF TGTGCCAGCAGCTCAGCGGGCGACCTTAGAGTACAGACCCAGTACTTC
TRBJ1-4 TRBV6-5 NA NA CASRRQSNEKLFF TGTGCCAGCAGACGACAGTCGAATGAAAAACTGTTTTTT
TRBJ1-5 TRBV5-1 NA NA CASSLEGGGNQPQHF TGCGCCAGCAGCTTGGAAGGGGGAGGCAATCAGCCCCAGCATTTT
TRBJ2-3 TRBV7-6 TRBD2 few CASSPGLAGGTGTDTQYF TGTGCCAGCAGCCCGGGACTAGCGGGGGGGACTGGGACAGATACGCAGTATTTT
TRBJ2-2 TRBV2 TRBD1 NA CASREMDRGDSGELFF TGTGCCAGCAGAGAAATGGACAGGGGGGACTCCGGGGAGCTGTTTTTT
TRBJ1-1 TRBV7-2 NA NA CASSPSGARNTEAFF TGTGCCAGCAGCCCCTCAGGGGCTCGTAACACTGAAGCTTTCTTT
TRBJ2-7 TRBV19 NA NA CASSPLAPSYEQYF TGTGCCAGTAGTCCCCTAGCGCCCTCCTACGAGCAGTACTTC
TRBJ2-5 TRBV2 NA NA CASMGGARETQYF TGTGCCAGCATGGGGGGGGCGAGAGAGACCCAGTACTTC
TRBJ2-1 TRBV6-1 NA NA CASSEALIFNEQFF TGTGCCAGCAGTGAAGCGCTAATCTTCAATGAGCAGTTCTTC
TRBJ1-1 TRBV18 TRBD1 NA CASSPGTGLTTEAFF TGTGCCAGCTCACCCGGGACAGGGCTTACCACTGAAGCTTTCTTT
TRBJ2-6 TRBV18 NA NA CASSPRTVSGANVLTF TGTGCCAGCTCACCACGTACGGTTTCTGGGGCCAACGTCCTGACTTTC
TRBJ1-3 TRBV11-1 TRBD1 few CASSSGDSSGNTIYF TGTGCCAGCAGCTCCGGGGACAGCTCTGGAAACACCATATATTTT
TRBJ1-2 TRBV4-3 TRBD1 NA CASSQGGQSNYGYTF TGCGCCAGCAGCCAGGGGGGACAGTCTAACTATGGCTACACCTTC
TRBJ2-1 TRBV15 TRBD1 NA CATSRGQGAYYEQFF TGTGCCACCAGCAGGGGACAGGGAGCTTACTATGAGCAGTTCTTC
TRBJ2-5 TRBV11-2 NA NA CASSAYPRGALGETQYF TGTGCCAGCAGCGCCTATCCCCGGGGGGCCCTAGGAGAGACCCAGTACTTC
TRBJ2-7 TRBV19 TRBD2 NA CASRYTSGGLPYEQYF TGTGCCAGTAGATATACTAGCGGGGGCCTGCCCTACGAGCAGTACTTC
TRBJ2-3 TRBV18 TRBD2 NA CASSPRRLAGDTTDTQYF TGTGCCAGCTCACCACGGCGGCTAGCGGGGGATACAACAGATACGCAGTATTTT
TRBJ1-5 TRBV7-9 NA once CASSPQTGSNQPQHF TGTGCCAGCAGCCCACAGACAGGTAGCAATCAGCCCCAGCATTTT
TRBJ1-5 TRBV6-2/TRBV6-3 TRBD1 NA CASSPGQGENQPQHF TGTGCCAGCAGTCCGGGACAGGGTGAGAATCAGCCCCAGCATTTT
TRBJ1-5 TRBV19 NA NA CASSISRAGQPQHF TGTGCCAGTAGTATAAGCAGGGCGGGACAGCCCCAGCATTTT
TRBJ2-1 TRBV27 NA NA CASSPTGSSYNEQFF TGTGCCAGCAGCCCAACAGGGAGCTCCTACAATGAGCAGTTCTTC
TRBJ2-3 TRBV2 TRBD1 NA CASRGDRGRDTQYF TGTGCCAGCAGGGGAGACAGGGGGAGAGATACGCAGTATTTT
TRBJ2-2 TRBV7-6 TRBD2 NA CASSPGTSGGADTGELFF TGTGCCAGCAGCCCCGGGACTAGCGGGGGTGCCGACACCGGGGAGCTGTTTTTT
TRBJ1-5 TRBV2 TRBD1 NA CASSFTGANQPQHF TGTGCCAGCAGTTTTACAGGGGCTAATCAGCCCCAGCATTTT
TRBJ2-7 TRBV7-9 TRBD2 NA CASSQEGTTHYEQYF TGTGCCAGCAGCCAGGAAGGGACTACCCACTACGAGCAGTACTTC
TRBJ1-5 TRBV30 TRBD1 NA CAWSSQSGGGRQPQHF TGTGCCTGGAGTTCCCAGTCGGGAGGGGGCCGTCAGCCCCAGCATTTT